Each of the 10 T cell receptor beta chains below was sequenced from the same sample in a study of cytomegalovirus exposure and HLA in healthy donors. 13 Jbeta primers and 60 Vbeta primers were used for the PCR. Only in-frame clones appear in the TCRdb table, and some are missing; sequencing was by immunoSEQ multiplex PCR. There are about 110,000 clones in the sample; about 80% occur only once, and less than 3.5% lies in the top ten. Sample: PBMCs. Source of these receptors: a man aged 25-40 years in good health and CMV-seropositive.

V gene TRBV19 combines with J gene TRBJ1-2; no clear D. With 3 bases removed from V and 3 bases from J, the gap between germline ends came to 5 bases. This CDR3 is 12 amino acids long. Germline V gene sequence: CDR1 LNHDA, CDR2 SQIVND (reference sequence). CDR3 in DNA: TGTGCCAGTAGTATGGCTTACTATGGCTACACCTTC. It yields the protein CASSMAYYGYTF.

This rearrangement joins TRBV19 to TRBJ2-7, with 10 bases matching TRBD2. The CDR3 length is 14 residues. V trimming: 6 bases; J trimming: 2 bases; junction bases outside the gene matches: 4. Germline V gene sequence: CDR1 LNHDA, CDR2 SQIVND (reference sequence). The CDR3 DNA follows: TGTGCCAGTAGCCCAACTAGCGGGGCCTACGAGCAGTACTTC. Residues: CASSPTSGAYEQYF.

Here the CDR3 DNA reads TGCAGCGTTCTTATCCAGGGCGCTGAAGCTTTCTTT. Translated: CSVLIQGAEAFF. This chain links TRBV29-1 with TRBJ1-1; D is possibly TRBD1 (5 bases). Between the trimmed V and J ends, which lost 5 bases and 6 bases, there was a span of 13 bases. There are 12 residues in the CDR3. Germline V gene data show CDR1 as SQVTM and CDR2 as ANQGSEA.

The V and J genes are TRBV9 and TRBJ2-4, with a weak D call TRBD2 (5 bases). Germline assignment: CDR1 SGDLS and CDR2 YYNGEE. Trimming cost V 5 bases and J 8 bases, with 14 bases left between them. The CDR3 extends over 13 amino acids. CDR3 in amino acids: CASSGGDGYIQYF. CDR3 DNA: TGTGCCAGCAGTGGAGGAGACGGCTACATTCAGTACTTC. Based on the CDR3 plus reference TRBV9 and TRBJ2-4, the full variable domain is DSGVTQTPKHLITATGQRVTLRCSPRSGDLSVYWYQQSLDQGLQFLIQYYNGEERAKGNILERFSAQQFPDLHSELNLSSLELGDSALYFCASSGGDGYIQYFGAGTRLSVL.

This rearrangement joins TRBV30 to TRBJ1-4; D is possibly TRBD1 (6 bases). There are 12 residues in the CDR3. V shed 1 base and J shed 10 bases, with 10 bases lying between them. Germline V gene data show CDR1 as GTSNPN and CDR2 as SVGIG (reference sequence). CDR3 sequence reads: CAWSATGIKLFF. The DNA of the CDR3 is TGTGCCTGGAGTGCCACAGGGATAAAACTGTTTTTT.

This clone was picked up one time. The chain has TRBV5-8 and TRBJ1-2, with 8 bases fitting TRBD1. The CDR3 sequence is 15 residues long. V was pared by 1 base and J by 7 bases, with 9 bases of the junction left unmatched. The germline V gene has CDR1 SGHTS and CDR2 YDEGEE. The CDR3: CASSLRVAGGSGYTF. In DNA, the CDR3 is TGTGCCAGCAGCTTGAGAGTCGCAGGGGGCAGTGGCTACACCTTC. The complete variable domain, with remaining parts taken from reference TRBV5-8 and TRBJ1-2, reads EAGVTQSPTHLIKTRGQQATLRCSPISGHTSVYWYQQALGLGLQFLLWYDEGEERNRGNFPPRFSGRQFPNYSSELNVNALELEDSALYLCASSLRVAGGSGYTFGSGTRLTVV.

The chain is built from TRBV5-4 and TRBJ2-3, with 11 positions matching TRBD2. V lost 6 bases to trimming and J lost 0 bases; unmatched junction nucleotides: 18. Germline CDR1 SGHNT, CDR2 YYREEE (reference sequence). The CDR3 covers 20 residues. The chain's CDR3 is CASKDQILAGVPTSTDTQYF. As DNA, the CDR3 is TGTGCCAGCAAGGATCAAATACTAGCGGGGGTCCCAACTAGCACAGATACGCAGTATTTT. The whole variable domain, remainder taken from reference TRBV5-4 and TRBJ2-3, is ETGVTQSPTHLIKTRGQQVTLRCSSQSGHNTVSWYQQALGQGPQFIFQYYREEENGRGNFPPRFSGLQFPNYSSELNVNALELDDSALYLCASKDQILAGVPTSTDTQYFGPGTRLTVL.

As for this clone: A junction boundary mismatches the germline segment, possibly from a read error. Other DNA sequences of this sample code for an identical CDR3. The V gene is TRBV5-1, the J gene TRBJ1-2, with 11 bases aligning to TRBD1. From germline, CDR1 is SGHRS and CDR2 YFSETQ. This CDR3 spans 15 amino acids. The chain's CDR3 is CASSTAGQGEVGYTF. CDR3 sequence (DNA): TGTGCCAGCAGCACAGCGGGACAGGGGGAGGTTGGCTACACCTTC.

The J gene is TRBJ2-7, the V gene TRBV7-9; D uncertain. Trimming shortened V by 5 bases and J by 6 bases, and 17 bases separated the two germline ends. The CDR3 is 14 residues long. Germline lookup yields CDR1 SEHNR and CDR2 FQNEAQ (reference sequence). The CDR3 spells CASSPLNSLSEQYF. The CDR3 DNA reads TGTGCCAGCAGCCCCCTTAACAGTCTCTCCGAGCAGTACTTC.

Comment on this clone: A junction end diverges from the germline sequence, so it may reflect a read error. J is TRBJ1-2 and V is TRBV7-9, with D possibly TRBD1 on 6 matching bases. The CDR3 extends over 12 amino acids. Germline V gene sequence: CDR1 SEHNR, CDR2 FQNEAQ (reference sequence). The CDR3 loop is CSSSLATGGYTF. Written as DNA, the CDR3 is TGTTCCAGCAGCTTAGCAACAGGGGGCTACACCTTC.